Below are 4 T cell receptor beta chains sequenced from a single sample in a study of blood T cell repertoires in COVID-19. The repertoire was sequenced with immunoSEQ multiplex PCR; TCRdb's copy has only in-frame clones and lacks some. The data hold tens of thousands of clones, with around nine tenths observed a single time. Sequenced input: peripheral blood. All receptors come from a man aged 50-59 years with acute or convalescent COVID-19.

Only one count was recorded for this clone. V usage is TRBV19 and J usage is TRBJ2-1; D is uncertain. The CDR3 spans 14 residues. Trimming pared 7 bases from V and 6 bases from J, leaving 16 bases between. Germline loops: CDR1 LNHDA, CDR2 SQIVND (reference sequence). CDR3: CASKAGQNGNEQFF. Written as DNA, the CDR3 is TGTGCCAGTAAAGCAGGCCAGAATGGCAATGAGCAGTTCTTC.

As regards this clone: This sample also contains other DNA sequences that code for the same CDR3. The V and J genes are TRBV7-2 and TRBJ1-1; weak D call: TRBD1 (6 bases). V shed 1 base and J shed 0 bases, with 6 bases lying between them. Germline V gene data show CDR1 as SGHTA and CDR2 as FQGNSA. The CDR3 extends over 14 amino acids. The CDR3 spells CASSLDRVNTEAFF. The CDR3 coding sequence is TGTGCCAGCAGCTTAGACAGGGTGAACACTGAAGCTTTCTTT.

The chain combines TRBV28 with TRBJ2-1; perhaps TRBD2 as D (6 bases). There are 15 residues in the CDR3. Germline values: CDR1 MDHEN, CDR2 SYDVKM. With 5 bases removed from V and 9 bases from J, the gap between germline ends came to 20 bases. The CDR3 bases are TGTGCCAGCAGTCTTAACCGAGGAGGGATAATTGAGCAGTTCTTC. Translated, it gives CASSLNRGGIIEQFF.

The chain links TRBV3-1 (or the pseudogene TRBV3-2) to TRBJ1-2; D ambiguous. Germline loops: CDR1 LGHDT, CDR2 YNNKEL (reference sequence). The ends were cut back, 0 bases at V and 5 bases at J, with 10 bases in the middle. The CDR3 sequence is 14 residues long. The CDR3 here is CASSQEGREYGYTF. CDR3 nucleotide sequence: TGTGCCAGCAGCCAAGAGGGGAGGGAATATGGCTACACCTTC.